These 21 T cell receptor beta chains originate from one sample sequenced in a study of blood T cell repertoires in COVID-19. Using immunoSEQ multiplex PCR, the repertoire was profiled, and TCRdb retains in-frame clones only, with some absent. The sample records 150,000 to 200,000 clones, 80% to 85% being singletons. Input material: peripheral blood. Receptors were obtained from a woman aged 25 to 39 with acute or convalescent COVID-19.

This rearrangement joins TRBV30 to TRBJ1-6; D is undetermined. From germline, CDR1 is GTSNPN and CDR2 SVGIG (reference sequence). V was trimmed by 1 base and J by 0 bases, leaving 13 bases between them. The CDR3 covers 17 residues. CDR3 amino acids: CAWSASSLISYNSPLHF. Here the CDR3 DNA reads TGTGCCTGGAGTGCAAGCTCACTGATCTCCTATAATTCACCCCTCCACTTT.

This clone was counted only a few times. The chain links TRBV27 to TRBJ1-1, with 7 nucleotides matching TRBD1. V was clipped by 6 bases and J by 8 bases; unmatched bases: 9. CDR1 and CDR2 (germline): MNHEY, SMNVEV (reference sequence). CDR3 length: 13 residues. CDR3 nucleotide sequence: TGTGCCAGCAGCCGCGGGACAGACCACGAAGCTTTCTTT. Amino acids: CASSRGTDHEAFF.

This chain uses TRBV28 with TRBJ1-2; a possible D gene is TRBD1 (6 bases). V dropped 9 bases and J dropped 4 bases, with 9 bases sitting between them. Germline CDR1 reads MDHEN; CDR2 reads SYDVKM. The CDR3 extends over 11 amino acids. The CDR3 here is CASTGFYGYTF. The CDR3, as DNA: TGTGCCAGTACAGGGTTCTATGGCTACACCTTC.

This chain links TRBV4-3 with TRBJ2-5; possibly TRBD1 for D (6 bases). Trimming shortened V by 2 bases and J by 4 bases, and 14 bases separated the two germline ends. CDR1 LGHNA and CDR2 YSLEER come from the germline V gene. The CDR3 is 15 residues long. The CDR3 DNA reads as TGCGCCAGCAGCCAACTTGGACAGATTCTAGAGACCCAGTACTTC. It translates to CASSQLGQILETQYF.

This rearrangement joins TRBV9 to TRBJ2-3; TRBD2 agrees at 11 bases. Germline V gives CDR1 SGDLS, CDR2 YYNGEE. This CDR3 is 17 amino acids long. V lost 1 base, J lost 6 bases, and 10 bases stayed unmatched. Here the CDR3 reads CASSVSGSGRAGDTQYF. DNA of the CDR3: TGTGCCAGCAGCGTATCTGGTAGCGGGAGGGCCGGGGATACGCAGTATTTT.

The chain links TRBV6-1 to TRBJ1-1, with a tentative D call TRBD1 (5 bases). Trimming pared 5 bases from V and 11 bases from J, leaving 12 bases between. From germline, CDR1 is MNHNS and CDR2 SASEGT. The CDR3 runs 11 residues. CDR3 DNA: TGTGCCAGCAGTTCGGGCAGGGTGGCTTTCTTT. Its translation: CASSSGRVAFF.

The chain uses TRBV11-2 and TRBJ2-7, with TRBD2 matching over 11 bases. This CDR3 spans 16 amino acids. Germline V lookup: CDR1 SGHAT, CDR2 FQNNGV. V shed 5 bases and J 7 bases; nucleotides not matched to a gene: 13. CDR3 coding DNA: TGTGCCAGCAGCCCGCAAGGGCTAGCGGGAGGAAGGGAGCAGTACTTC. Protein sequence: CASSPQGLAGGREQYF.

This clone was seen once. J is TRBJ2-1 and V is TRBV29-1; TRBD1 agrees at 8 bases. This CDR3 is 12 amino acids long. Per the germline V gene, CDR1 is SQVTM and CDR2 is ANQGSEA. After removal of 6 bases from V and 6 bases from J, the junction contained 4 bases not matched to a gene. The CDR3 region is CSVPDRGNEQFF. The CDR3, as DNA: TGCAGCGTACCAGACAGGGGCAATGAGCAGTTCTTC.

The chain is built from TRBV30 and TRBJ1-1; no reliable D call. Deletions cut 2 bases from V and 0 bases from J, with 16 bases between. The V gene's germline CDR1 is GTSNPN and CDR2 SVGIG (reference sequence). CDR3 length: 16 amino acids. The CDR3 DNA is TGTGCCTGGAGTCGCTGGGGAGGAACTATGAACACTGAAGCTTTCTTT. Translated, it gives CAWSRWGGTMNTEAFF.

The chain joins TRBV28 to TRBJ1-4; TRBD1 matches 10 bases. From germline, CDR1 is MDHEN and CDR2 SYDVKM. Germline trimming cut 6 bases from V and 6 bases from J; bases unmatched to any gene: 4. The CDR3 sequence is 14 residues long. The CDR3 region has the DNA TGTGCCAGCAGCCCGGGACAGGGGTATGAAAAACTGTTTTTT. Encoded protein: CASSPGQGYEKLFF.

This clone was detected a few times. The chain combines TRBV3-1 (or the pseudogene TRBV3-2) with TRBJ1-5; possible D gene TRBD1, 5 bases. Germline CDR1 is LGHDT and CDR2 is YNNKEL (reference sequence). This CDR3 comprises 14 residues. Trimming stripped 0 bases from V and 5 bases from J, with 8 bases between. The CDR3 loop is CASSQDRVYQPQHF. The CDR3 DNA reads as TGTGCCAGCAGCCAAGACAGGGTCTATCAGCCCCAGCATTTT.

The CDR3 here is CASSLERDTYEQYF. The CDR3 bases are TGTGCCAGCAGCTTAGAAAGGGACACCTACGAGCAGTACTTC. The genes are TRBV7-8 and TRBJ2-7; D might be TRBD1 (6 bases). Germline CDR1 is SGHVS and CDR2 is FQNEAQ. The CDR3 has 14 amino acids. The ends were cut back, 1 base at V and 2 bases at J, with 9 bases in the middle.

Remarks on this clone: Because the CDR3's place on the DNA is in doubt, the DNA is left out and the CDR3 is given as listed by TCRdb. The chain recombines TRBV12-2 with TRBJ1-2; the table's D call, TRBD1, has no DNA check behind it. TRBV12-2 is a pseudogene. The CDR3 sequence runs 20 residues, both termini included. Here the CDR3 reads CASRFPPVGQGARQGYGYTF.

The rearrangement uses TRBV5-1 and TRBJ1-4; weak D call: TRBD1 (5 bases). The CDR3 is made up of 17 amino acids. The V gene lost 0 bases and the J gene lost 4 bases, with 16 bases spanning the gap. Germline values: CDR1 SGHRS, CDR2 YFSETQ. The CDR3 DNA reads TGCGCCAGCAGCTTGGCTTTAAGGGCAGGGCTTAATGAAAAACTGTTTTTT. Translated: CASSLALRAGLNEKLFF.

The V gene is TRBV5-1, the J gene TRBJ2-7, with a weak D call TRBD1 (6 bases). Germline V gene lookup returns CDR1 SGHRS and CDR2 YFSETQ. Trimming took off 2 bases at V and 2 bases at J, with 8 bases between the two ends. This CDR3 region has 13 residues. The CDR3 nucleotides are TGCGCCAGCAGCTTACAGGGTCCCTACGAGCAGTACTTC. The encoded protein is CASSLQGPYEQYF.

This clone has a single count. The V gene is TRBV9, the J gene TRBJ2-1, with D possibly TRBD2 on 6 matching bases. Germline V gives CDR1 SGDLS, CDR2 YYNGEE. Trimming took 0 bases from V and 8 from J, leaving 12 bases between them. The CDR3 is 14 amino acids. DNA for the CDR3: TGTGCCAGCAGCGTAGTGTTGTGGGGGGATGAGCAGTTCTTC. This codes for CASSVVLWGDEQFF.

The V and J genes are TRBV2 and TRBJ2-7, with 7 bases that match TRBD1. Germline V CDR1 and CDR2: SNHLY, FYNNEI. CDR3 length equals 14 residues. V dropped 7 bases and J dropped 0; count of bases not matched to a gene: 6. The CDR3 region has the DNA TGTGCCAGCAAAGGGGGCCTGAGCTCCTACGAGCAGTACTTC. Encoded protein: CASKGGLSSYEQYF.

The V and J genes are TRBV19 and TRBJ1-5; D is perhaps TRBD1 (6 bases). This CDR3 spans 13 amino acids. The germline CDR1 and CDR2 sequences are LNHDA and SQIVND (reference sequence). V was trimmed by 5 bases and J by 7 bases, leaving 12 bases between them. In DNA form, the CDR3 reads TGTGCCAGTAGTCAGGGGTTCAGACAGCCCCAGCATTTT. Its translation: CASSQGFRQPQHF.

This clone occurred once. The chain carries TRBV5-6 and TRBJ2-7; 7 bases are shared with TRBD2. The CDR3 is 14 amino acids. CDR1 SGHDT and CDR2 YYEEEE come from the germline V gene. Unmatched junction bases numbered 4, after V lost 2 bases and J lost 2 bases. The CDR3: CASSFPSGTYEQYF. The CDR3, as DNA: TGTGCCAGCAGCTTCCCTAGCGGAACCTACGAGCAGTACTTC.

CDR3 loop: CASSASGTGANEQYF. The CDR3 nucleotides are TGTGCCAGCAGTGCCTCCGGGACAGGGGCAAACGAGCAGTACTTC. V and J are TRBV25-1 and TRBJ2-7; 10 nucleotides align to TRBD1. V shed 4 bases, J shed 5 bases, and the junction held 8 bases outside the gene matches. The length of the CDR3 is 15 residues. Looked up from germline, CDR1 is MGHDK and CDR2 is SYGVNS.

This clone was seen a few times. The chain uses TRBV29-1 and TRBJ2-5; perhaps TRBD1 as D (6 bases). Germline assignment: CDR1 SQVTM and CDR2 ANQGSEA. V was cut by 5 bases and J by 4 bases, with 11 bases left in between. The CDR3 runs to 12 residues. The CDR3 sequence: CSVPTGRETQYF. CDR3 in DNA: TGCAGCGTTCCAACAGGGCGAGAGACCCAGTACTTC.